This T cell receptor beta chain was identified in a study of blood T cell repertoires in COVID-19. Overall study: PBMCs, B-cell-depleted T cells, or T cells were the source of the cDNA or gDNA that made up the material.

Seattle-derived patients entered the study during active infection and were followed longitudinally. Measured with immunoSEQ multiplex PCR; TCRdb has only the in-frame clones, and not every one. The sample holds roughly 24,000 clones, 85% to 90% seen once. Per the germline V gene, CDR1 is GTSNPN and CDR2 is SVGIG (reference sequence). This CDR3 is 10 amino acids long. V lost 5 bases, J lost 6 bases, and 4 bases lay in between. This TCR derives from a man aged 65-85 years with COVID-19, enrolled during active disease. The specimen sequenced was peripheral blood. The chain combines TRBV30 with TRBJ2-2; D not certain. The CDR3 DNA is TGTGCCTGGGGCTCCGGGGAGCTGTTTTTT. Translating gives CAWGSGELFF.